Listed here is a single T cell receptor beta chain. This record belongs to a study of long-term antiretroviral therapy in people with HIV. The run of the v3.0 immunoSEQ assay was at survey level. Produced via immunoSEQ multiplex PCR; TCRdb's table is partial and in-frame only. The table has about 19,000 clones, 76% seen once. V lost 0 bases, J lost 4 bases, and 10 bases lay in between. This CDR3 is 14 amino acids long. Germline values: CDR1 SQVTM, CDR2 ANQGSEA. This chain uses TRBV29-1 with TRBJ1-3; D is perhaps TRBD1 (5 bases). Sequenced material: unsorted PBMCs, taken 0.5 years before starting antiretroviral therapy. The receptor was derived from a woman aged 45 to 65 with HIV. The CDR3, as DNA: TGCAGCGTTGAAGAAGGGGCGGGAGGAAACACCATATATTTT. It translates to CSVEEGAGGNTIYF.